A single sample gave rise to the 25 T cell receptor beta chains below, sequenced in a study of blood T cell repertoires in COVID-19. Repertoires were generated with immunoSEQ multiplex PCR, while TCRdb's copy carries only in-frame clones and drops some. This sample has more than 200,000 clones; around 85% occur once, and the top ten carry 2% to 2.5%. The sequenced sample consisted of peripheral blood. The receptors originated from a woman in her forties or fifties with acute or convalescent COVID-19.

The DNA of the CDR3 is TGTGCCAGCAGCCCCCCCACCGGGACAGCCTACGAGCAGTACTTC. It specifies CASSPPTGTAYEQYF. This rearrangement joins TRBV7-9 to TRBJ2-7; TRBD1 matches at 7 bases. The germline V gene encodes CDR1 SEHNR and CDR2 FQNEAQ (reference sequence). V gave up 5 bases and J gave up 2 bases; unmatched junction bases: 9. The CDR3 sequence is 15 residues long.

The chain is built from TRBV5-6 and TRBJ1-2; tentatively, D is TRBD1 (5 bases). CDR3 length: 17 amino acids. Germline V gene lookup returns CDR1 SGHDT and CDR2 YYEEEE. Trimming took off 4 bases at V and 1 base at J, with 20 bases between the two ends. CDR3 region: CASSPSKRPRGNYGYTF. The DNA of the CDR3 is TGTGCCAGCAGCCCTTCAAAGCGACCTAGGGGTAACTATGGCTACACCTTC.

The chain uses TRBV29-1 and TRBJ2-3; 11 positions match TRBD1. The CDR3 sequence is 14 residues long. J lost 2 bases, V lost 7 bases, and 5 bases had no gene match. Germline assignment: CDR1 SQVTM and CDR2 ANQGSEA. CDR3 sequence (DNA): TGCAGCGCCAGGGACAGGGGGTACACAGATACGCAGTATTTT. It is translated as CSARDRGYTDTQYF.

This clone came up a few times. The chain links TRBV18 to TRBJ1-2; weak D call: TRBD1 (6 bases). The CDR3 has 13 residues. V was cut by 3 bases and J by 7 bases, with 12 bases left in between. The germline V gene encodes CDR1 KGHSH and CDR2 LQKENI. Here the CDR3 reads CASSPKGDGGYTF. CDR3 in DNA: TGTGCCAGCTCACCGAAGGGGGATGGTGGCTACACCTTC.

This clone came up once. This rearrangement joins TRBV7-9 to TRBJ1-4, with D possibly being TRBD1 (5 bases). Trimming removed 5 bases at V and 5 bases at J, with 9 bases between. CDR1 SEHNR and CDR2 FQNEAQ come from the germline V gene (reference sequence). CDR3 size: 13 residues. The CDR3, as DNA: TGTGCCAGCAGCCTGGACATCAATGAAAAACTGTTTTTT. This encodes CASSLDINEKLFF.

The chain combines TRBV4-1 with TRBJ1-2; D is possibly TRBD1 (5 bases). V was cut by 3 bases and J by 3 bases, with 11 bases left in between. The CDR3 runs to 14 residues. Germline V CDR1 and CDR2: MGHRA, YSYEKL. The CDR3 region is CASSQREGYYGYTF. CDR3 sequence (DNA): TGCGCCAGCAGCCAGAGGGAGGGGTACTATGGCTACACCTTC.

V usage is TRBV6-5 and J usage is TRBJ2-1, with TRBD2 identical over 10 bases. The V and J ends lost 0 bases and 7 bases, in that order; junction bases with no gene match: 6. CDR1 and CDR2 from the germline V gene are MNHEY and SVGAGI. CDR3 length: 16 residues. The CDR3 loop is CASSYSGLAGVNEQFF. CDR3 bases: TGTGCCAGCAGTTACTCCGGGCTAGCGGGAGTAAATGAGCAGTTCTTC.

The chain uses TRBV11-3 and TRBJ1-2; 8 positions match TRBD1. The germline gives CDR1 SGHNT, CDR2 YENEEA. The CDR3 is made up of 13 amino acids. V trimming: 9 bases; J trimming: 6 bases; junction bases outside the gene matches: 9. The DNA of the CDR3 is TGTGCCAGTTCAGGGCAGGGGGCGGATGGCTACACCTTC. This codes for CASSGQGADGYTF.

The chain links TRBV5-5 to TRBJ1-4; perhaps TRBD1 as D (6 bases). This CDR3 has 16 amino acids. The ends were cut back, 2 bases at V and 0 bases at J, with 11 bases in the middle. CDR1 SGHKS and CDR2 YYEKEE come from the germline V gene (reference sequence). This CDR3 is CASSFTGSTTNEKLFF. CDR3 sequence (DNA): TGTGCCAGCAGCTTTACAGGGAGTACAACTAATGAAAAACTGTTTTTT.

V is TRBV11-3 and J is TRBJ1-3, with D hard to call. Germline values: CDR1 SGHNT, CDR2 YENEEA. This CDR3 comprises 13 residues. Between the trimmed V and J ends, which lost 5 bases and 7 bases, there was a span of 12 bases. The CDR3 coding sequence is TGTGCCAGCAGCGAGGCACTCCGGAACACCATATATTTT. This codes for CASSEALRNTIYF.

About this clone itself: The same CDR3 can be traced to other DNA sequences in this sample. The rearrangement uses TRBV5-1 and TRBJ1-2; the D gene is possibly TRBD1 (5 bases). CDR1 SGHRS and CDR2 YFSETQ come from the germline V gene. V lost 0 bases, J lost 2 bases, and 5 bases lay in between. This CDR3 comprises 13 residues. The CDR3 coding sequence is TGCGCCAGCAGCTTGGCAGGGAACTATGGCTACACCTTC. This translates into CASSLAGNYGYTF. The whole variable domain, remainder taken from reference TRBV5-1 and TRBJ1-2, is KAGVTQTPRYLIKTRGQQVTLSCSPISGHRSVSWYQQTPGQGLQFLFEYFSETQRNKGNFPGRFSGRQFSNSRSEMNVSTLELGDSALYLCASSLAGNYGYTFGSGTRLTVV.

V is TRBV7-2 and J is TRBJ1-1, with D possibly TRBD1 on 5 matching bases. Trimming took off 6 bases at V and 8 bases at J, with 19 bases between the two ends. Germline V gives CDR1 SGHTA, CDR2 FQGNSA. CDR3 length: 14 amino acids. CDR3 sequence reads: CASRSGGDGREAFF. Here the CDR3 DNA reads TGTGCCAGCAGGTCGGGGGGGGACGGACGGGAAGCTTTCTTT.

This chain uses TRBV7-6 with TRBJ2-1; D might be TRBD1 (6 bases). Per germline, CDR1 SGHVS and CDR2 FNYEAQ. V shed 4 bases and J shed 7 bases, with 11 bases lying between them. The CDR3 is 13 residues long. The CDR3 loop is CASSSQTGNEQFF. The CDR3 coding sequence is TGTGCCAGCAGCTCACAGACAGGAAATGAGCAGTTCTTC.

The CDR3 loop is CAWRETGLDEAFF. As DNA, the CDR3 is TGTGCCTGGAGGGAGACAGGGCTGGATGAAGCTTTCTTT. J is TRBJ1-1 and V is TRBV30; 7 bases line up with TRBD1. Germline lookup yields CDR1 GTSNPN and CDR2 SVGIG (reference sequence). The V gene end was trimmed by 3 bases and the J gene end by 7 bases; junction bases not matched to a gene: 8. This CDR3 is 13 amino acids long.

This rearrangement joins TRBV18 to TRBJ2-2, with 10 bases lining up with TRBD2. Germline V CDR1 and CDR2: KGHSH, LQKENI. V shed 4 bases, J shed 2 bases, and the junction held 16 bases outside the gene matches. The CDR3 runs to 20 residues. The CDR3 loop reads CASSRNVRGSSGGNTGELFF. The CDR3 bases are TGTGCCAGCTCACGAAACGTACGCGGCTCTAGCGGGGGAAACACCGGGGAGCTGTTTTTT.

This chain uses TRBV19 with TRBJ2-7, with 8 bases fitting TRBD1. V was pared by 6 bases and J by 0 bases, with 4 bases of the junction left unmatched. The CDR3 spans 14 residues. Germline CDR1 LNHDA, CDR2 SQIVND (reference sequence). CDR3 sequence (DNA): TGTGCCAGTAGGGAGACAGGGGTCTCCTACGAGCAGTACTTC. Its translation is CASRETGVSYEQYF.

In this sample, this clone turned up a few times. In nucleotides, the CDR3 is TGTGCCAGCAGCTTACGGGACAACTTTGAAGCTTTCTTT. The encoded protein is CASSLRDNFEAFF. The chain employs TRBV7-2 and TRBJ1-1; D may be TRBD1 (6 bases). This CDR3 is built from 13 residues. Trimming cost V 2 bases and J 7 bases, with 11 bases left between them. The germline V gene has CDR1 SGHTA and CDR2 FQGNSA.

The chain recombines TRBV10-2 with TRBJ1-6; D perhaps matches TRBD1 (5 bases). The CDR3 contains 15 residues. Germline CDR1 and CDR2: WSHSY and SAAADI. The ends were cut back, 6 bases at V and 10 bases at J, with 19 bases in the middle. CDR3 in amino acids: CASRVGPQGQSPLHF. CDR3 DNA: TGCGCCAGCAGAGTTGGTCCCCAGGGCCAGTCACCCCTCCACTTT.

This clone was seen just once. This chain links TRBV7-9 with TRBJ2-7; tentative D call: TRBD2 (6 bases). The CDR3 loop spans 15 amino acids. Looked up from germline, CDR1 is SEHNR and CDR2 is FQNEAQ (reference sequence). Trimming removed 0 bases at V and 3 bases at J, with 12 bases between. This CDR3 reads CASSLAGGRGYEQYF. CDR3 in DNA: TGTGCCAGCAGCTTAGCGGGAGGACGGGGCTACGAGCAGTACTTC.

The rearrangement joins TRBV7-8 to TRBJ1-3; TRBD1 agrees at 7 bases. The CDR3 is 19 residues long. The junction had 12 bases not matched to a gene; V was cut back by 1 base and J by 0 bases. Germline CDR1 reads SGHVS; CDR2 reads FQNEAQ. Written as DNA, the CDR3 is TGTGCCAGCAGCTTAGTGGGGACAGTTCAGTTTTTCTCTGGAAACACCATATATTTT. Residues: CASSLVGTVQFFSGNTIYF.

This chain joins TRBV11-2 and TRBJ2-5; D is unresolved. This CDR3 is built from 15 residues. The germline V and J ends were trimmed by 5 bases and 1 base, with 14 bases remaining between them. Germline loops: CDR1 SGHAT, CDR2 FQNNGV. The CDR3 loop is CASSPIPGSQETQYF. The CDR3 nucleotides are TGTGCCAGCAGCCCGATACCTGGCAGCCAAGAGACCCAGTACTTC.

The rearrangement uses TRBV9 and TRBJ2-1; the match to TRBD2 covers 9 bases. With V trimmed by 1 base and J by 0 bases, 5 bases remained unmatched. CDR3 length: 17 amino acids. Per the germline V gene, CDR1 is SGDLS and CDR2 is YYNGEE. The CDR3 region has the DNA TGTGCCAGCAGCGTAAGGCGGGAGGGAAGCTCCTACAATGAGCAGTTCTTC. Protein product: CASSVRREGSSYNEQFF.

This chain connects TRBV19 to TRBJ1-1; D may be TRBD1 (5 bases). V was shortened by 1 base and J by 1 base, with 13 bases between the two germline ends. This CDR3 is built from 16 residues. CDR1 LNHDA and CDR2 SQIVND come from the germline V gene (reference sequence). CDR3 sequence (DNA): TGTGCCAGTAGTATAGGGGCAGGGAAATGGAACACTGAAGCTTTCTTT. It is translated as CASSIGAGKWNTEAFF.

The chain uses TRBV4-1 and TRBJ2-3; TRBD1 is a possible D gene (5 bases). V was cut by 4 bases and J by 1 base, with 15 bases left in between. Germline CDR1 MGHRA, CDR2 YSYEKL. The CDR3 extends over 16 amino acids. This CDR3 is CASSPRDRGRTDTQYF. In DNA form, the CDR3 reads TGCGCCAGCAGCCCAAGAGATAGGGGCCGCACAGATACGCAGTATTTT.

The V call is TRBV5-3, the J call TRBJ2-2; 7 positions agree with TRBD1. TRBV5-3 is an ORF, with its function uncertain. The length of the CDR3 is 14 residues. The ends lost 6 bases at V and 4 bases at J; junction bases unmatched: 6. CDR3 coding DNA: TGTGCCAGAAATGCGACAGGGTCCACCGGGGAGCTGTTTTTT. It encodes CARNATGSTGELFF.